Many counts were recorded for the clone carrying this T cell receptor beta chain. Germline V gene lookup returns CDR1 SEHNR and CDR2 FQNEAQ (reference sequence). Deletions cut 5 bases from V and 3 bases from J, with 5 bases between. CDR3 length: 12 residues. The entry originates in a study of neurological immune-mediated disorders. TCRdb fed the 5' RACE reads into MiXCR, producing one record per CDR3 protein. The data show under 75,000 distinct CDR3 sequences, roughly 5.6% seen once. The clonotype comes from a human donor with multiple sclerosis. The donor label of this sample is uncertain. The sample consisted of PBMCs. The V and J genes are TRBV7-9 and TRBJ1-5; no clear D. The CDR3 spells CASSLINQPQHF. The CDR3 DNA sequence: TGTGCCAGCAGCCTGATCAATCAGCCCCAGCATTTT. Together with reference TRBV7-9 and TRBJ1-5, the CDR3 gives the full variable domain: DTGVSQNPRHKITKRGQNVTFRCDPISEHNRLYWYRQTLGQGPEFLTYFQNEAQLEKSRLLSDRFSAERPKGSFSTLEIQRTEQGDSAMYLCASSLINQPQHFGDGTRLSIL.